Presented here are 26 T cell receptor beta chains from one specimen sequenced in a study of monozygotic twins with inflammatory bowel disease. After re-calling the 5' RACE reads, TCRdb lists one entry per CDR3 protein, DNA absent. Its table records some 150,000 distinct CDR3 sequences. The specimen was blood. Source of these receptors: a human donor with ulcerative colitis or Crohn's disease, or a healthy co-twin of an affected twin (not recorded which).

CDR3 protein: CASSQPGTRNTGELFF. The chain is built from TRBV18 and TRBJ2-2; the D gene TCRdb calls, TRBD2, cannot be checked with no DNA. Germline V gene data show CDR1 as KGHSH and CDR2 as LQKENI. This CDR3 is built from 16 residues.

The CDR3 is CATSDWGRATYNEQFF. The rearrangement joins TRBV24-1 to TRBJ2-1; TCRdb gives TRBD1 as the D gene, but with no DNA this cannot be confirmed. CDR1 KGHDR and CDR2 SFDVKD come from the germline V gene. This CDR3 is 16 amino acids long.

This rearrangement joins TRBV5-1 to TRBJ1-4; TCRdb designates TRBD1, a call that cannot be tested without DNA. Germline V gene sequence: CDR1 SGHRS, CDR2 YFSETQ. The CDR3 covers 15 residues. This chain's CDR3 is CASSSRQGAQGKLFF. Combining the CDR3 with reference TRBV5-1 and TRBJ1-4 gives the whole variable domain KAGVTQTPRYLIKTRGQQVTLSCSPISGHRSVSWYQQTPGQGLQFLFEYFSETQRNKGNFPGRFSGRQFSNSRSEMNVSTLELGDSALYLCASSSRQGAQGKLFFGSGTQLSVL.

The J gene is TRBJ2-1, the V gene TRBV20-1; TCRdb selects TRBD1, and the lack of DNA leaves this call unchecked. Germline V gene data show CDR1 as DFQATT and CDR2 as SNEGSKA (reference sequence). CDR3 length: 13 residues. CDR3 residues: CSGTGQFNNEQFF.

The chain uses TRBV30 and TRBJ2-1; the TCRdb call, TRBD1, lacks DNA for checking. In germline, CDR1 is GTSNPN, CDR2 SVGIG (reference sequence). CDR3 length equals 11 residues. CDR3 protein: CAWSDRDEQFF.

V and J are TRBV12-3 or TRBV12-4 and TRBJ2-7; checking the TCRdb D call of TRBD1 is not possible without DNA. The CDR3 has 14 residues. The CDR3 protein is CASSTTEVGYEQYF.

J is TRBJ2-7 and V is TRBV12-3 or TRBV12-4; there is no DNA to check the TCRdb D call of TRBD2. The CDR3 totals 14 residues. This CDR3 is CASSVGLATNEQYF.

V usage is TRBV6-5 and J usage is TRBJ1-1. CDR1 MNHEY and CDR2 SVGAGI come from the germline V gene. This CDR3 has 11 residues. CDR3: CASSGNTEAFF.

The chain recombines TRBV19 with TRBJ2-5; TCRdb designates TRBD1, a call that cannot be tested without DNA. This CDR3 spans 15 amino acids. Germline lookup yields CDR1 LNHDA and CDR2 SQIVND (reference sequence). The CDR3 loop reads CASSRGAVTQETQYF.

The J gene is TRBJ2-7, the V gene TRBV11-2; with no DNA, the TCRdb D assignment of TRBD2 cannot be verified. This CDR3 contains 17 residues. Per germline, CDR1 SGHAT and CDR2 FQNNGV. This chain's CDR3 is CASSFRRLATPAYEQYF.

This chain uses TRBV4-1 with TRBJ2-3; TCRdb proposes TRBD1, but this gene call is untestable without DNA. Germline V gene data show CDR1 as MGHRA and CDR2 as YSYEKL. The CDR3 is 14 residues long. This CDR3 is CASSRGTSGDTQYF.

This chain connects TRBV29-1 to TRBJ2-3. This CDR3 is built from 11 residues. Germline values: CDR1 SQVTM, CDR2 ANQGSEA. The CDR3 loop reads CSVGPMDTQYF.

This chain uses TRBV27 with TRBJ1-5. The CDR3 is 15 amino acids. Germline CDR1 is MNHEY and CDR2 is SMNVEV (reference sequence). CDR3: CASSLGRGSNQPQHF.

The V call is TRBV6-5, the J call TRBJ2-1; TCRdb selects TRBD2, and the lack of DNA leaves this call unchecked. The germline V gene has CDR1 MNHEY and CDR2 SVGAGI. CDR3 length: 17 amino acids. The CDR3 reads CASSWKETSGRDNEQFF.

The V and J genes are TRBV15 and TRBJ2-2. This CDR3 has 14 residues. The V gene's germline CDR1 is LNHNV and CDR2 YYDKDF (reference sequence). CDR3 amino acids: CATSRDYDPGELFF.

This chain links TRBV20-1 with TRBJ2-5; there is no DNA to check the TCRdb D call of TRBD2. Germline CDR1 reads DFQATT; CDR2 reads SNEGSKA (reference sequence). The CDR3 is 14 amino acids. CDR3 protein: CSSIAGVLEETQYF.

The chain couples TRBV2 to TRBJ2-1; TCRdb names TRBD1, which stays unverified in the absence of DNA. The CDR3 is 13 amino acids. Germline V gene data show CDR1 as SNHLY and CDR2 as FYNNEI. CDR3 in amino acids: CASSDRDRSEQFF. Full variable domain (remainder filled in from reference TRBV2 and TRBJ2-1): EPEVTQTPSHQVTQMGQEVILRCVPISNHLYFYWYRQILGQKVEFLVSFYNNEISEKSEIFDDQFSVERPDGSNFTLKIRSTKLEDSAMYFCASSDRDRSEQFFGPGTRLTVL.

This sequence joins TRBV6-2 or TRBV6-3 and TRBJ2-1; TCRdb picks TRBD1, but there is no DNA to check that call. Looked up from germline, CDR1 is MNHEY and CDR2 is SVGEGT. The CDR3 length is 14 residues. The CDR3 loop reads CAIGTGSSYNEQFF.

The chain links TRBV20-1 to TRBJ1-6; checking the TCRdb D call of TRBD1 is not possible without DNA. The CDR3 contains 14 residues. Looked up from germline, CDR1 is DFQATT and CDR2 is SNEGSKA (reference sequence). The chain's CDR3 is CSASSHRGNSPLHF.

J is TRBJ2-2 and V is TRBV18; with no DNA, the TCRdb D assignment of TRBD1 cannot be verified. CDR3 size: 14 residues. Per the germline V gene, CDR1 is KGHSH and CDR2 is LQKENI. The CDR3 is CASSPRLGTGELFF.

The CDR3 region is CASSVGATGESPLHF. The chain employs TRBV6-1 and TRBJ1-6; TCRdb outputs TRBD1, but without DNA this stays unchecked. This CDR3 spans 15 amino acids. Looked up from germline, CDR1 is MNHNS and CDR2 is SASEGT.

The chain recombines TRBV23-1 with TRBJ2-5. TRBV23-1 is an ORF for which the function is uncertain. The CDR3 totals 15 residues. The CDR3: CASSHLYLVGETQYF.

The chain carries TRBV30 and TRBJ2-1. Germline CDR1 reads GTSNPN; CDR2 reads SVGIG (reference sequence). CDR3 length: 13 amino acids. CDR3 residues: CAWSERRNNEQFF.

V and J are TRBV4-1 and TRBJ2-3; checking the TCRdb D call of TRBD2 is not possible without DNA. The germline gives CDR1 MGHRA, CDR2 YSYEKL. CDR3 length: 20 amino acids. This CDR3 reads CASSQLRGTSGRGRTDTQYF.

The chain combines TRBV28 with TRBJ1-3; absent DNA, TCRdb's TRBD1 call cannot be checked. The germline V gene encodes CDR1 MDHEN and CDR2 SYDVKM. The CDR3 length is 17 residues. The CDR3 reads CASSTPVLTGSGNTIYF.

This chain links TRBV20-1 with TRBJ2-7; as DNA is missing, the TRBD1 call by TCRdb cannot be tested. This CDR3 has 13 residues. From germline, CDR1 is DFQATT and CDR2 SNEGSKA (reference sequence). The chain's CDR3 is CSAQTGTSYEQYF.